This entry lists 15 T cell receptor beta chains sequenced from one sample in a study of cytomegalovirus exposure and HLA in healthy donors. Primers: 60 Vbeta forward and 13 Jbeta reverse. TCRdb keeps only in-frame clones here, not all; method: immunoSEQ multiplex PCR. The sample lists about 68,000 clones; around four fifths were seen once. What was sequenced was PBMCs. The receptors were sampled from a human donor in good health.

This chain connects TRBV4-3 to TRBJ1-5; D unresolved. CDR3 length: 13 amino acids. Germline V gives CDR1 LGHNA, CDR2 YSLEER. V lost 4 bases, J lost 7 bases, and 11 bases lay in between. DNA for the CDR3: TGCGCCAGCAGCCCGAATGCCAGACAGCCCCAGCATTTT. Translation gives CASSPNARQPQHF.

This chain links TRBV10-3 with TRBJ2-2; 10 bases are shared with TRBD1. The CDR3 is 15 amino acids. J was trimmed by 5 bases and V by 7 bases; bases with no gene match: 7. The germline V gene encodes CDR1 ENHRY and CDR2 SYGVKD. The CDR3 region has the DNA TGTGCCATCACCTCCGGGACAGGGGTAACCGGGGAGCTGTTTTTT. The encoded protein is CAITSGTGVTGELFF.

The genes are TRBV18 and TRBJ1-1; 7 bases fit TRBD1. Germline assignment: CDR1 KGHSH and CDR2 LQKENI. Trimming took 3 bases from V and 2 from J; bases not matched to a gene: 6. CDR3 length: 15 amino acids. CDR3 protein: CASSPVGTANTEAFF. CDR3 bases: TGTGCCAGCTCACCCGTTGGGACAGCAAACACTGAAGCTTTCTTT.

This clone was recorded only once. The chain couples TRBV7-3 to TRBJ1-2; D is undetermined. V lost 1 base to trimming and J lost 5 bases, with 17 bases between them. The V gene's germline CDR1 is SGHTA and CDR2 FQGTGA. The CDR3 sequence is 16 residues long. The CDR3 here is CASSLRPGSAYYGYTF. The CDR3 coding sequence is TGTGCCAGCAGCTTAAGACCTGGGAGTGCTTATTATGGCTACACCTTC.

CDR3 nucleotides: TGTGCCAGCAGCTTAGATGCGGAGAGGCCCCAGCATTTT. Translated, it gives CASSLDAERPQHF. This chain joins TRBV7-2 and TRBJ1-5; D not certain. Trimming removed 1 base at V and 9 bases at J, with 10 bases between. The germline CDR1 and CDR2 sequences are SGHTA and FQGNSA. This CDR3 has 13 residues.

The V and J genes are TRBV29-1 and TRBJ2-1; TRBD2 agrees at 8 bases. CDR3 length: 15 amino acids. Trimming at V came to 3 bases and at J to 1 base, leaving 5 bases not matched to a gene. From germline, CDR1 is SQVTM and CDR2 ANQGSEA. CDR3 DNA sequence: TGCAGCGTTGATTTGTCGGGGGGGTCCTACAATGAGCAGTTCTTC. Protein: CSVDLSGGSYNEQFF.

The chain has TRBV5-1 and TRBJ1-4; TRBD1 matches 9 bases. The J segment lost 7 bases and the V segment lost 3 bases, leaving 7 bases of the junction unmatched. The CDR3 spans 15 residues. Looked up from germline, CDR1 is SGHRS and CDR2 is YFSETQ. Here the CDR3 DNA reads TGCGCCAGCAGCTGGAGGTGGGACAGGGCTGAAAAACTGTTTTTT. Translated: CASSWRWDRAEKLFF. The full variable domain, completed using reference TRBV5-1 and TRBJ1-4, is KAGVTQTPRYLIKTRGQQVTLSCSPISGHRSVSWYQQTPGQGLQFLFEYFSETQRNKGNFPGRFSGRQFSNSRSEMNVSTLELGDSALYLCASSWRWDRAEKLFFGSGTQLSVL.

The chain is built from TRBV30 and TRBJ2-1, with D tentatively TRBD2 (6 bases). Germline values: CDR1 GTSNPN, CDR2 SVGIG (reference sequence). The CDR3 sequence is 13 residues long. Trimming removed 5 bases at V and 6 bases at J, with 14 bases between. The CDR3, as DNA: TGTGCCTGGGTGGGGCCCGGGGGCAATGAGCAGTTCTTC. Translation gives CAWVGPGGNEQFF.

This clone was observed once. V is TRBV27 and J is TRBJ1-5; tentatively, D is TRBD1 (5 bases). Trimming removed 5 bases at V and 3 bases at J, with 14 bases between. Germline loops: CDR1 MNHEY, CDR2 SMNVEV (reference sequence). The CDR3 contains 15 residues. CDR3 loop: CASSPIRGDNQPQHF. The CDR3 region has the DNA TGTGCCAGCAGTCCCATTCGGGGGGACAATCAGCCCCAGCATTTT.

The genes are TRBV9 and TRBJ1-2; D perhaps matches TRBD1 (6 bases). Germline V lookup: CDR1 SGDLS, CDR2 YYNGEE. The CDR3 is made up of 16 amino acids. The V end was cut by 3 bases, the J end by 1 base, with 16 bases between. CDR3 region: CASSGSRDTDNYGYTF. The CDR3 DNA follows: TGTGCCAGCAGCGGCTCTCGGGACACAGATAACTATGGCTACACCTTC.

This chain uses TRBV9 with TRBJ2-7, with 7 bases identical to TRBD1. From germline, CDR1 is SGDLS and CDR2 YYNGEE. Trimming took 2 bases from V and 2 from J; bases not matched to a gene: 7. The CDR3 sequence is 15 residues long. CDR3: CASSVTFDRAYEQYF. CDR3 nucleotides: TGTGCCAGCAGCGTCACTTTCGACAGGGCCTACGAGCAGTACTTC.

CDR3: CASSEGQGIGGYTF. CDR3 sequence (DNA): TGCGCCAGCAGCGAGGGACAGGGGATCGGCGGCTACACCTTC. This chain links TRBV5-1 with TRBJ1-2, with 10 bases aligning to TRBD1. The CDR3 is 14 residues long. Germline V lookup: CDR1 SGHRS, CDR2 YFSETQ. V dropped 4 bases and J dropped 8; count of bases not matched to a gene: 8. Full variable domain (rest looked up from reference TRBV5-1 and TRBJ1-2): KAGVTQTPRYLIKTRGQQVTLSCSPISGHRSVSWYQQTPGQGLQFLFEYFSETQRNKGNFPGRFSGRQFSNSRSEMNVSTLELGDSALYLCASSEGQGIGGYTFGSGTRLTVV.

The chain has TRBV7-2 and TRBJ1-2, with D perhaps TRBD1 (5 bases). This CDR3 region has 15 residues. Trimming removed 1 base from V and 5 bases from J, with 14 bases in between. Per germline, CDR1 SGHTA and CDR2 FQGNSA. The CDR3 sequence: CASSLGGGLEYGYTF. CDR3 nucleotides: TGTGCCAGCAGCTTAGGGGGGGGGTTAGAGTATGGCTACACCTTC.

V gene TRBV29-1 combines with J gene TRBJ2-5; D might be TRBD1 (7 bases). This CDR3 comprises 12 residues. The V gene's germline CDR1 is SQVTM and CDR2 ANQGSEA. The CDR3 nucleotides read TGCAGTGGAGGGGGCACTCAAGAGACCCAGTACTTC. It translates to CSGGGTQETQYF.

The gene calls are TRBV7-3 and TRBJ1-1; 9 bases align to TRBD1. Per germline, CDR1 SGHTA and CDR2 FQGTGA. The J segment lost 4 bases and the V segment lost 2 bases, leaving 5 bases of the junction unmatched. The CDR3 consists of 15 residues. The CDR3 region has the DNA TGTGCCAGCAGCTTAGGAGGGACAGGGATCACTGAAGCTTTCTTT. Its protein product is CASSLGGTGITEAFF. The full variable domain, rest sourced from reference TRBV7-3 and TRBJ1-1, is GAGVSQTPSNKVTEKGKYVELRCDPISGHTALYWYRQSLGQGPEFLIYFQGTGAADDSGLPNDRFFAVRPEGSVSTLKIQRTERGDSAVYLCASSLGGTGITEAFFGQGTRLTVV.